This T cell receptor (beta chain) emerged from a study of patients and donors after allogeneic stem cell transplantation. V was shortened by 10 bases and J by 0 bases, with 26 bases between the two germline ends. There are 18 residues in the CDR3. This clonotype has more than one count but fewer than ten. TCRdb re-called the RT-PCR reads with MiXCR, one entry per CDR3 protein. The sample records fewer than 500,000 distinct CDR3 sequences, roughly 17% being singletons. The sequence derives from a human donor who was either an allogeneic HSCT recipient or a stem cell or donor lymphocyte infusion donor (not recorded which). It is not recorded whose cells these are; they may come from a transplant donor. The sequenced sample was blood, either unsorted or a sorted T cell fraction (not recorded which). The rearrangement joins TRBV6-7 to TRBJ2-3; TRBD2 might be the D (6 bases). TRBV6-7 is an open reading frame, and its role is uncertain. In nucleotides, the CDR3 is TGTGCCACCTTTCCTTGCCCGGCGGGGACGGCTAGCACAGATACGCAGTATTTT. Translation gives CATFPCPAGTASTDTQYF.